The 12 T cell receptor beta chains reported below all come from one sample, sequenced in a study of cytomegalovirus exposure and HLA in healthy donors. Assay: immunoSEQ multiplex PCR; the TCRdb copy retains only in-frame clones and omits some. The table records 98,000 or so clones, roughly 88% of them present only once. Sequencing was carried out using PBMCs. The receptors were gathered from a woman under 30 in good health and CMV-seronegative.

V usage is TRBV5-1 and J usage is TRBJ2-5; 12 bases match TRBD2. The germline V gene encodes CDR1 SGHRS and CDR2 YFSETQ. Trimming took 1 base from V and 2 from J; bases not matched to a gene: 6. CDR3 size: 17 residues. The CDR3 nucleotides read TGCGCCAGCAGCTTGAACCCTAGCGGGGGGGTTCAAGAGACCCAGTACTTC. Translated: CASSLNPSGGVQETQYF.

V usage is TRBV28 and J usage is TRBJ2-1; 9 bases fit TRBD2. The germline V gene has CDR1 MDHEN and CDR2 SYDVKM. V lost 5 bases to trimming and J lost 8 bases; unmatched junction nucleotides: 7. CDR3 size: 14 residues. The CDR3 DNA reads TGTGCCAGCAGTATGGGCGGGGGGGCAGATGAGCAGTTCTTC. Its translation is CASSMGGGADEQFF. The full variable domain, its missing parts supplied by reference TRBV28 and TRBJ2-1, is DVKVTQSSRYLVKRTGEKVFLECVQDMDHENMFWYRQDPGLGLRLIYFSYDVKMKEKGDIPEGYSVSREKKERFSLILESASTNQTSMYLCASSMGGGADEQFFGPGTRLTVL.

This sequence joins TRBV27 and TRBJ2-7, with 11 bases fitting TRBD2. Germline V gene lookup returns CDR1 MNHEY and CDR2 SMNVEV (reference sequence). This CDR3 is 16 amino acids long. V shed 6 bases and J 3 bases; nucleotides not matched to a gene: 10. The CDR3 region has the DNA TGTGCCAGCAGAACCTCTAGCGGGGGGCGGGACTACGAGCAGTACTTC. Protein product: CASRTSSGGRDYEQYF.

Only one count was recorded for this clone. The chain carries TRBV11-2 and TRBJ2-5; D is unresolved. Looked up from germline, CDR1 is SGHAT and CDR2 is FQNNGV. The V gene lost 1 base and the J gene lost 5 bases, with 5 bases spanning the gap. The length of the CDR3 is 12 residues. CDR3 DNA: TGTGCCAGCAGCTTAGCTTCGGAGACCCAGTACTTC. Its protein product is CASSLASETQYF.

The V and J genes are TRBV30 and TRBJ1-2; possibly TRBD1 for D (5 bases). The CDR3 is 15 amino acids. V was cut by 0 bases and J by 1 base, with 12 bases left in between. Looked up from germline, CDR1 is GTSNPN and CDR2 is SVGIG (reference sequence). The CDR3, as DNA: TGTGCCTGGAGTGTAAGACAGCTGATTAACTATGGCTACACCTTC. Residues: CAWSVRQLINYGYTF.

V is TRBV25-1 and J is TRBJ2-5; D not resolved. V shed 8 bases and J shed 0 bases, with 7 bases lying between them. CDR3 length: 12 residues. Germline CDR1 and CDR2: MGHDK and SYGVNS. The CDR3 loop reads CASRSHQETQYF. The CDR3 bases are TGTGCCAGCCGTAGCCACCAAGAGACCCAGTACTTC.

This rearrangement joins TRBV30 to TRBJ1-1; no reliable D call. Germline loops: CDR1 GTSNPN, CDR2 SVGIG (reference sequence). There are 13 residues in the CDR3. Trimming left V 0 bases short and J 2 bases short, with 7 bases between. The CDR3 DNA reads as TGTGCCTGGAGTGTATGGAGAAACACTGAAGCTTTCTTT. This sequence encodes CAWSVWRNTEAFF. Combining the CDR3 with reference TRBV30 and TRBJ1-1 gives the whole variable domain SQTIHQWPATLVQPVGSPLSLECTVEGTSNPNLYWYRQAAGRGLQLLFYSVGIGQISSEVPQNLSASRPQDRQFILSSKKLLLSDSGFYLCAWSVWRNTEAFFGQGTRLTVV.

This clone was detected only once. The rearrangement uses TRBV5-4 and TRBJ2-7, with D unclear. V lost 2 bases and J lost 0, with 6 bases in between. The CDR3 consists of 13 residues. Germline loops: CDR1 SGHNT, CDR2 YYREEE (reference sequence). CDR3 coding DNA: TGTGCCAGCAGCTTCGGTGGCTCCTACGAGCAGTACTTC. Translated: CASSFGGSYEQYF.

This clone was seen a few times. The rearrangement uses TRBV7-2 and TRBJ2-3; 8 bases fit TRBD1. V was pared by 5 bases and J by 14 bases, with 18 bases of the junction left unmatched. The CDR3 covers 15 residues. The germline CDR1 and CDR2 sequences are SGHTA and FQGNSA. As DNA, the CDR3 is TGTGCCAGCAGCGGACGCGGGACAGGCCTACTCGGTGGGTATTTT. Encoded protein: CASSGRGTGLLGGYF. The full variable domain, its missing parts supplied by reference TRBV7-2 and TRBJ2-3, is GAGVSQSPSNKVTEKGKDVELRCDPISGHTALYWYRQSLGQGLEFLIYFQGNSAPDKSGLPSDRFSAERTGGSVSTLTIQRTQQEDSAVYLCASSGRGTGLLGGYFGPGTRLTVL.

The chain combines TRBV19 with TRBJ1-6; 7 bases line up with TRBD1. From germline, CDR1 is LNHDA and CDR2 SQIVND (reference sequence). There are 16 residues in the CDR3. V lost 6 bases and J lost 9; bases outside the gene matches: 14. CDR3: CASRKNGQVQSSPLHF. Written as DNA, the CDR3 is TGTGCCAGTAGGAAAAACGGACAGGTTCAGAGTTCACCCCTCCACTTT.

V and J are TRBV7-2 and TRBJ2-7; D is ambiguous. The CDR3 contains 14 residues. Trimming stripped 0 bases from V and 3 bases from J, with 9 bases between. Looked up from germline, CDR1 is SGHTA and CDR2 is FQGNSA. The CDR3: CASSLAPRNYEQYF. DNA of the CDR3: TGTGCCAGCAGCTTAGCTCCTAGAAACTACGAGCAGTACTTC.

This chain's CDR3 is CAWSGALYGYTF. The CDR3 nucleotides read TGTGCCTGGTCGGGAGCACTCTATGGCTACACCTTC. This chain joins TRBV30 and TRBJ1-2; D not resolved. The CDR3 covers 12 residues. Trimming cost V 5 bases and J 4 bases, with 11 bases left between them. Germline lookup yields CDR1 GTSNPN and CDR2 SVGIG (reference sequence).